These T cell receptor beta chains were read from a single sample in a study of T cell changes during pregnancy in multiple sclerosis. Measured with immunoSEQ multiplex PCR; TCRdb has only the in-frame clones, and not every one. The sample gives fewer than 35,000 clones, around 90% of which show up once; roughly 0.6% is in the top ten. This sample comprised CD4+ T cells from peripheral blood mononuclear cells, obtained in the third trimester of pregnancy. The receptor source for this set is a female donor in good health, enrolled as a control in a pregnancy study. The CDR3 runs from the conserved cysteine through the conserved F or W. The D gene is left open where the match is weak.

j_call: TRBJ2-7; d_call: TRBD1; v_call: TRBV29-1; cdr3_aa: CSVGTGGKAYEQYF
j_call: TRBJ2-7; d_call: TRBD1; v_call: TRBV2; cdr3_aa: CAGSGTEGTYEQYF
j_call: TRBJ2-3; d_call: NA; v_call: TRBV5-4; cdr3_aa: CASSFLGGITDTQYF
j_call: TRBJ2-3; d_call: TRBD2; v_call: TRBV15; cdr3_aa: CATSREIKSAGSTDTQYF
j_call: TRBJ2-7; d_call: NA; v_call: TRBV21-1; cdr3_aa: CASSKARTGMSYEQYF
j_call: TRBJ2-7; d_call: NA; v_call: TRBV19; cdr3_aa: CASTDARVSYEQYF
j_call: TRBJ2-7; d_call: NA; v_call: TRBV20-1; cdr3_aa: CSARGGYEQYF
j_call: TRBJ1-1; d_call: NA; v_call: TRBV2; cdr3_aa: CASSEYTEAFF
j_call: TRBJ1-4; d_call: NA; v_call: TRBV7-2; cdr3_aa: CASSTQTGPNEKLFF
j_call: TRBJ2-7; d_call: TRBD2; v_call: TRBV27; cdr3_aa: CASRYSGSSSEQYF
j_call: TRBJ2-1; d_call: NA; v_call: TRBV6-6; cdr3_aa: CASSYSGQLPGQFF
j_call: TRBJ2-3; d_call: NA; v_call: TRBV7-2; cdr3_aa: CASSLVGGDTQYF
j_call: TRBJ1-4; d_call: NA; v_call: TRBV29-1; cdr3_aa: CSVARQAGGEKLFF
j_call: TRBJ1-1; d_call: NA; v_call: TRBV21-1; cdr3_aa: CATTPDRAGDTEAFF
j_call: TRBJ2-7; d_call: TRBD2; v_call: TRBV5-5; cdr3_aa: CASGRTSDHEQYF
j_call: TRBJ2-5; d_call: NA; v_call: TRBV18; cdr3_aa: CASSLDQTVQETQYF
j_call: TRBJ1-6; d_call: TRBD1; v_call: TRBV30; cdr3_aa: CAWSQGGNSPLHF
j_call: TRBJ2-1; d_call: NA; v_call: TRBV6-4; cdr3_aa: CASSEMAGTDEQFF
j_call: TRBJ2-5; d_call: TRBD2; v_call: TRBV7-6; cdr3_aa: CASSLSLAGVETQYF
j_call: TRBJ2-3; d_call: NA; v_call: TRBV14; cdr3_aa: CASSQGGGLAGALNTDTQYF
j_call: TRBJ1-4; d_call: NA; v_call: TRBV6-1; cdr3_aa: CASSVGREFEKLFF
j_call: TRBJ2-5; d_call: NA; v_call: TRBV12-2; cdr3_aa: CASRTQQGETQYF
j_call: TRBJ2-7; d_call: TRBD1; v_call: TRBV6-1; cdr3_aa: CASSERPGTGSYEQYF
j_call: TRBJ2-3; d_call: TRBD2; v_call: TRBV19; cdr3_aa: CASSLLAGHTDTQYF